What follows are 8 T cell receptor beta chains derived from one specimen sequenced in a study of shared clonotypes between healthy human individuals. Sequenced by immunoSEQ multiplex PCR; TCRdb stores in-frame clones only, minus some. The sample consists of about 110,000 clones, 55% to 80% of them appearing once. Specimen: memory CD8+ T cells sorted from blood. Subset indicated: CD45RO+ cells pooled with CCR7-negative TemRA cells. The receptors here all came from a woman aged 30 to 39 in good health.

This CDR3 is CASSPHFSYEQYF. CDR3 in DNA: TGTGCCAGCAGCCCTCATTTCTCCTACGAGCAGTACTTC. The chain employs TRBV11-2 and TRBJ2-7; D gene uncertain. Trimming pared 5 bases from V and 0 bases from J, leaving 8 bases between. CDR1 is SGHAT and CDR2 is FQNNGV in the germline V gene. This CDR3 is built from 13 residues.

A few counts support this clone. The chain links TRBV25-1 to TRBJ2-1; 7 bases map to TRBD1. Germline V gene sequence: CDR1 MGHDK, CDR2 SYGVNS. There are 15 residues in the CDR3. J gave up 7 bases and V 3 bases, and 9 bases lay outside the gene matches. CDR3 nucleotides: TGTGCCAGCAGTGATGGAGACAGGGTGGGTAATGAGCAGTTCTTC. Its protein product is CASSDGDRVGNEQFF.

This clone was found once. The germline gene is not matched at one end of the junction; a read error may be the cause. The chain carries TRBV5-4 and TRBJ1-1; D call uncertain. The CDR3 is 14 amino acids. CDR1 is SGHNT, CDR2 YYREEE, per germline (reference sequence). CDR3 DNA: TGCGCCAGCAGCGCGTCGACGGGGAACACTGAAGCTTTCTTT. Translation: CASSASTGNTEAFF.

J is TRBJ1-5 and V is TRBV6-1, with no clear D. The CDR3 is 13 amino acids. Trimming left V 6 bases short and J 3 bases short, with 9 bases between. CDR1 and CDR2 (germline): MNHNS, SASEGT. The CDR3 protein is CASREAPNQPQHF. The CDR3 nucleotides read TGTGCCAGCAGGGAGGCGCCCAATCAGCCCCAGCATTTT.

This chain joins TRBV2 and TRBJ2-7, with unresolved D. Trimming cost V 4 bases and J 5 bases, with 9 bases left between them. This CDR3 spans 12 amino acids. CDR1 is SNHLY, CDR2 FYNNEI, per germline. CDR3 protein: CASSVVGNEQYF. The CDR3 DNA reads TGTGCCAGCAGTGTCGTGGGGAACGAGCAGTACTTC.

The chain joins TRBV28 to TRBJ2-5; D perhaps matches TRBD1 (5 bases). V lost 5 bases, J lost 1 base, and 11 bases lay in between. This CDR3 has 14 residues. Germline V lookup: CDR1 MDHEN, CDR2 SYDVKM. CDR3 in amino acids: CASSPLDSQETQYF. The CDR3 nucleotides are TGTGCCAGCAGTCCCCTCGACAGCCAAGAGACCCAGTACTTC.

The CDR3: CSVAVVNEQFF. The DNA for the CDR3 is TGCAGCGTCGCCGTTGTGAATGAGCAGTTCTTC. This rearrangement joins TRBV29-1 to TRBJ2-1; D unclear. The CDR3 spans 11 residues. Trimming cost V 6 bases and J 7 bases, with 10 bases left between them. Germline CDR1 SQVTM, CDR2 ANQGSEA.

The chain combines TRBV29-1 with TRBJ2-5; perhaps TRBD2 as D (5 bases). Germline CDR1 SQVTM, CDR2 ANQGSEA. V was trimmed by 2 bases and J by 0 bases, leaving 16 bases between them. The CDR3 contains 16 residues. The CDR3 region is CSVESEASPNQETQYF. The DNA for the CDR3 is TGCAGCGTTGAATCCGAGGCTAGCCCTAACCAAGAGACCCAGTACTTC.